This T cell receptor beta chain is drawn from a study of brain T cells in children with intractable seizures. Generated by immunoSEQ multiplex PCR, the TCRdb table keeps only in-frame clones and is missing some. In the table there are about 340,000 clones, over 85% of which are singletons. The CDR3 is 17 residues long. Time point noted: blood from clinic visit 5 months post-surgery; TSC patient then seizure free. Patients received at least one anti-epileptic drug before surgery. Study conclusions and caveats: Pre- and post-surgery blood differed in depth, so pre-surgery absences may be undersampling.

On this clone: The antigen remains unidentified.

Here the sequenced sample was peripheral blood, taken approximately 5 months after surgery. J is TRBJ1-6 and V is TRBV21-1; TRBD1, the D gene given by the table, was not confirmed from the DNA. TRBV21-1 is a pseudogene. The TCR comes from a boy under two years old with tuberous sclerosis and intractable seizures. DNA of the CDR3: TGTGCCCTCAGGGGGCAGGGGGCGAGGCTCTTTAATTCACCCCTCCACTTT. It codes for CALRGQGARLFNSPLHF.